This T cell receptor (beta chain) was sequenced in a study of blood T cell repertoires in COVID-19. Across the study: Researchers got acute and convalescent COVID-19 samples from the United States, Italy and Spain. PBMCs, B-cell-depleted T cells, or T cells provided the cDNA or gDNA that made up the material.

The sample holds one count of this clone. The length of the CDR3 is 15 residues. Trimming at V came to 6 bases and at J to 5 bases, leaving 15 bases not matched to a gene. The V gene's germline CDR1 is DFQATT and CDR2 SNEGSKA (reference sequence). Authors' methods: For nucleated cells, counts were estimated from reference gene primer amplification. Measured with immunoSEQ multiplex PCR; TCRdb has only the in-frame clones, and not every one. D and trimming were read from the DNA, whereas the V and J calls and clone size are those reported in that table. Among under 250,000 clones, about four fifths were seen once, and the ten largest hold 3.6%.

This TCR derives from a woman older than 75 with acute or convalescent COVID-19. Specimen: peripheral blood. The chain carries TRBV20-1 and TRBJ1-1; TRBD1 aligns across 7 bases. This CDR3 reads CSASNRGPRRTEAFF. The CDR3 DNA is TGCAGTGCGAGTAACAGGGGACCGAGAAGGACTGAAGCTTTCTTT.